These 7 T cell receptor beta chains originate from one sample sequenced in a study of blood T cell repertoires in COVID-19. Some clones are missing from TCRdb's copy, which holds only in-frame ones; the method was immunoSEQ multiplex PCR. The sample holds about 280,000 clones; around 90% are singletons and the top ten take around 1%. Sample: PBMCs or T cells enriched from blood (not recorded which). The receptor set was obtained from a woman aged 25 to 39 who had recovered from COVID-19.

The rearrangement links TRBV7-2 to TRBJ1-2; possible D gene TRBD1, 6 bases. V shed 7 bases and J shed 4 bases, with 13 bases lying between them. Germline V gene data show CDR1 as SGHTA and CDR2 as FQGNSA. The CDR3 covers 13 residues. This CDR3 is CASTPGHLYGYTF. DNA of the CDR3: TGTGCCAGCACCCCGGGACATCTCTATGGCTACACCTTC.

This chain links TRBV30 with TRBJ2-3; perhaps TRBD2 as D (6 bases). V shed 1 base and J shed 2 bases, with 10 bases lying between them. Germline CDR1 reads GTSNPN; CDR2 reads SVGIG (reference sequence). The CDR3 length is 14 residues. The CDR3 coding sequence is TGTGCCTGGAGTGCCCGGGGGAACACAGATACGCAGTATTTT. This codes for CAWSARGNTDTQYF.

This clone was observed once. The V gene is TRBV5-1, the J gene TRBJ1-1; D gene ambiguous. The germline V gene encodes CDR1 SGHRS and CDR2 YFSETQ. V was trimmed by 3 bases and J by 5 bases, leaving 11 bases between them. The CDR3 length is 13 residues. DNA for the CDR3: TGCGCCAGCAGCTCCACCTTGGCTACTGAAGCTTTCTTT. This sequence encodes CASSSTLATEAFF.

The V gene is TRBV5-1, the J gene TRBJ2-7; TRBD1 matches at 11 bases. CDR3 length: 14 residues. The germline gives CDR1 SGHRS, CDR2 YFSETQ. With V trimmed by 4 bases and J by 4 bases, 4 bases remained unmatched. CDR3 in amino acids: CASSVGQGGYEQYF. CDR3 sequence (DNA): TGCGCCAGCAGCGTGGGACAGGGGGGGTACGAGCAGTACTTC.

This clone was detected many times. V gene TRBV2 combines with J gene TRBJ2-7; the match to TRBD1 covers 7 bases. The CDR3 runs to 14 residues. Per germline, CDR1 SNHLY and CDR2 FYNNEI. V dropped 6 bases and J dropped 7; count of bases not matched to a gene: 12. The CDR3: CASRPETGRREQYF. The CDR3 bases are TGTGCCAGCAGACCGGAGACAGGGCGACGGGAGCAGTACTTC. Using reference TRBV2 and TRBJ2-7 for the parts outside the CDR3, the full variable domain is EPEVTQTPSHQVTQMGQEVILRCVPISNHLYFYWYRQILGQKVEFLVSFYNNEISEKSEIFDDQFSVERPDGSNFTLKIRSTKLEDSAMYFCASRPETGRREQYFGPGTRLTVT.

V gene TRBV13 combines with J gene TRBJ1-2; D is unclear. The CDR3 is 15 residues long. Trimming left V 4 bases short and J 0 bases short, with 12 bases between. Germline-derived CDR1 and CDR2 are PRHDT and FYEKMQ (reference sequence). DNA of the CDR3: TGTGCCAGCAGCTCCGGGGAAGCGGCTAACTATGGCTACACCTTC. This translates into CASSSGEAANYGYTF.

The V call is TRBV4-1, the J call TRBJ1-4; 10 bases fit TRBD1. Germline CDR1 is MGHRA and CDR2 is YSYEKL. The CDR3 is 16 amino acids. The V segment lost 0 bases and the J segment 10 bases; nucleotides outside the gene matches: 8. Here the CDR3 reads CASSQEAQGQGRKLFF. CDR3 sequence (DNA): TGCGCCAGCAGCCAAGAAGCGCAGGGACAGGGGAGAAAACTGTTTTTT.